The entry below gives a single T cell receptor beta chain sequence along with its context. What it binds is not known. Time point in this sample: week 47, end of study. Every vaccine dose comprised 300 ug of mutant IDH1 20-mer peptide plus topical imiquimod. Trimming stripped 0 bases from V and 1 base from J, with 15 bases between. Germline loops: CDR1 LNHDA, CDR2 SQIVND (reference sequence). The CDR3 loop spans 17 amino acids. TCRdb's copy holds only in-frame clones and misses some; the assay was immunoSEQ multiplex PCR. The repertoire holds tens of thousands of clones, with about 65% as singletons. This sample stems from a study of a mutant IDH1 vaccine in newly diagnosed glioma. Study outcomes and limitations: 80% to 95% of patients showed vaccine-induced immune responses across multiple MHC alleles.

The starting material was peripheral blood mononuclear cells (PBMCs), obtained from a glioma patient whose treatment included an IDH1 peptide vaccine. This TCR derives from a middle-aged man with glioma. Some clones in this sample may be carry-over from other donors' samples. The gene calls are TRBV19 and TRBJ1-1; TRBD1 is a possible D gene (5 bases). CDR3 loop: CASSIDLGGNGNTEAFF. CDR3 nucleotide sequence: TGTGCCAGTAGTATAGATCTTGGGGGTAACGGGAACACTGAAGCTTTCTTT.